The rows below give T cell receptor beta chains drawn from one sample of a study of shared T cell receptors in the human thymus. Method: immunoSEQ multiplex PCR; TCRdb's copy keeps in-frame clones and lacks some. The table includes hundreds of thousands of clones, approximately 80% detected once. In addition, the sample was reused for a study of human thymus T cells.

The sample taken for sequencing was thymocytes. Receptors were obtained from a boy in the first two years of life with a congenital heart defect. Both conserved end residues are part of each CDR3.

v_call cdr3_aa
TRBV4-1 CASSQWEAEAFF
TRBV29-1 CSVEVQAVNTGELFF
TRBV28 CASRGTSSYEQYF
TRBV28 CASSPSRGNRGNQPQHF
TRBV6-6 CASRKIRDTGEGYTF
TRBV18 CASSPRTVGGSTDTQYF
TRBV27 CASSSRGSGNTEAFF
TRBV5-1 CASSLVQGRDGYTF
TRBV5-1 CASSLDNNQPQHF
TRBV19 CASSRGRAGDTQYF
TRBV2 CASSLASGRSNEQFF
TRBV19 CASSPCPSGRLGTTDTQYF
TRBV7-2 CASSLRGGKSGEQYF
TRBV5-6 CASSPPGQYTDTQYF
TRBV4-1 CASSQDCGQPQHF
TRBV28 CASSPRTGVRETQYF
TRBV6-5 CASSRASGLYNEQFF
TRBV9 CASSRTSHTQDEQFF
TRBV11-2 CASRPAPSGDLGANVLTF
TRBV28 CASSFLRERGEKLFF
TRBV5-1 CASSLAGNEQFF
TRBV5-4 CASSVRETQYF
TRBV6-5 CASSHTSAYNEQFF
TRBV5-1 CASSFLAGPSYEQYF
TRBV5-1 CASSATGGSYNEQFF
TRBV4-3 CASSQNEEGYEQYF
TRBV11-2 CASSLPLGAGGSNEQFF
TRBV27 CASSFVRMTGRNTGELFF
TRBV13 CASRRGGENQPQHF
TRBV18 CASSSRQSNQPQHF
TRBV6-6 CASSYVPSSYYEQYF
TRBV29-1 CSVKDRFRREKLFF
TRBV11-1 CASSVQGAANEKLFF